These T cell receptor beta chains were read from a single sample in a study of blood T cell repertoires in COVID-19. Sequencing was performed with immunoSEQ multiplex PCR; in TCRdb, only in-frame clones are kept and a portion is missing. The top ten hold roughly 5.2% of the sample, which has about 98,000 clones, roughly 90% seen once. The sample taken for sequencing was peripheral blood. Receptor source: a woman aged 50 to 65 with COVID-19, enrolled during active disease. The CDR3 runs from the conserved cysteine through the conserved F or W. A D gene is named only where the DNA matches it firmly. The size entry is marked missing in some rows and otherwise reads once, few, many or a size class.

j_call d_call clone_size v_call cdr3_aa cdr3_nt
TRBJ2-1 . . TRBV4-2 CASSQEGGPGYNEQFF TGTGCCAGCAGCCAAGAGGGGGGGCCCGGCTACAATGAGCAGTTCTTC
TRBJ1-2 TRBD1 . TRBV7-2 CASSLVDPGRGQYGYTF TGTGCCAGCAGCTTAGTGGACCCCGGCAGGGGGCAATATGGCTACACCTTC
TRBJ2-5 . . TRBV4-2 CASSQEWGPGETQYF TGTGCCAGCAGCCAAGAGTGGGGGCCCGGGGAGACCCAGTACTTC
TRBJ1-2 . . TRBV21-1 CASIFRCLYGYTF TGTGCCAGCATCTTCAGGTGTCTCTATGGCTACACCTTC
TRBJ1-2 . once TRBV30 CAWSELTPGGSGYGYTF TGTGCCTGGAGTGAGCTTACACCGGGGGGGTCGGGCTATGGCTACACCTTC
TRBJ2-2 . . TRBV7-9 CASSPTNTGELFF TGTGCCAGCAGTCCAACGAACACCGGGGAGCTGTTTTTT
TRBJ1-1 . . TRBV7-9 CASSRGLTEAFF TGTGCCAGCAGCCGAGGGTTAACTGAAGCTTTCTTT
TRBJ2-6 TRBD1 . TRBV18 CASSPGTAGANVLTF TGTGCCAGCTCTCCCGGGACAGCTGGGGCCAACGTCCTGACTTTC
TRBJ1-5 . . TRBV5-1 CASSLVGNQPQHF TGCGCCAGCAGCTTGGTAGGCAATCAGCCCCAGCATTTT
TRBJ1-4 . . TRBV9 CASSAEQYPTNEKLFF TGTGCCAGCAGCGCCGAACAGTATCCAACTAATGAAAAACTGTTTTTT
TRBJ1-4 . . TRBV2 CASRQDNLGEKLFF TGTGCCAGCAGGCAGGACAATTTGGGGGAAAAACTGTTTTTT
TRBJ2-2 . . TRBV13 CASSPSPGELFF TGTGCCAGCAGCCCTAGCCCCGGGGAGCTGTTTTTT
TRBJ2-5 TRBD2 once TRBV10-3 CAISAQRGGQETQYF TGTGCCATCAGTGCTCAGCGGGGGGGCCAGGAGACCCAGTACTTC
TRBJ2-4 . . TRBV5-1 CASSFSGHQRDIQYF TGCGCCAGCAGCTTCTCGGGACACCAACGGGACATTCAGTACTTC
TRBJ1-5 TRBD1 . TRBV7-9 CASSDGQGYQPQHF TGTGCCAGCAGCGATGGACAGGGGTATCAGCCCCAGCATTTT
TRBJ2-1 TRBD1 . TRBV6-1 CASSEEWTGSYNEQFF TGTGCCAGCAGTGAAGAGTGGACAGGGAGTTACAATGAGCAGTTCTTC
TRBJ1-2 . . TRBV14 CASSPYTMYGYTF TGTGCCAGCAGCCCCTATACTATGTATGGCTACACCTTC
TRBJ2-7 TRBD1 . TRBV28 CASSIGTGPYEQYF TGTGCCAGCAGTATCGGGACAGGACCTTACGAGCAGTACTTC
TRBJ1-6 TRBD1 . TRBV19 CASSRRTGENSPLHF TGTGCCAGTAGTCGAAGGACAGGGGAGAATTCACCCCTCCACTTT